The entry that follows covers one T cell receptor (beta chain) sequence. This clone was detected once. What antigen it recognizes has not been identified. Base qualities were left out, and no much larger clone turns up one base away. These data originate in a study of OX40 agonist ivuxolimab in advanced cancers. General notes on the study: Ivuxolimab, which targeted the costimulatory receptor OX40 (CD134), was an agonistic, fully human IgG2 monoclonal antibody. Intravenous ivuxolimab was administered to patients every 2 weeks at six dose levels: 0.01, 0.1, 0.3, 1.5, 3 and 10 mg/kg. Among the roughly 50 dose-escalation patients, some 20 had hepatocellular carcinoma, 15 melanoma, 9 renal cell carcinoma and 9 head and neck cancer. A male proportion of almost 85% and a mean age of roughly 55 years, ranging from roughly 23 to 90, were recorded for the dose-escalation cohort. Patients were allowed to have had prior anti-PD-1, anti-PD-L1 or anti-CTLA-4 therapy, and around 41% of the dose-escalation patients had previously received checkpoint inhibitors. Partial responses occurred in three dose-escalation patients: two with cutaneous melanoma and one with hepatocellular carcinoma. Peripheral TCRbeta sequencing aimed to test whether ivuxolimab altered TCR sequence diversity and caused clonal T-cell expansion. The paper covers the monotherapy dose-escalation part of the phase I ivuxolimab trial, which included N of about 50 patients. On the study overall, not on this receptor specifically: Partial responders in the 0.1-3.0 mg/kg groups had among the lowest normalized peripheral clonal expansion, especially among CD8+ T cells. After ivuxolimab, expanded clones were on average more numerous among CD8+ T cells than among CD4+ T cells. Antigen specificity was not determined for the clonally expanded peripheral T cells. Low levels of normalized T-cell clonal expansion were also seen in some patients who did not respond. At doses from 0.1 to 3.0 mg/kg, clonal expansion was seen in both CD4+ and CD8+ blood T cells between baseline and week 6.

Genomic DNA was extracted from sorted cells for sequencing of the TCRbeta CDR3 region. The immunoSEQ Assay was used to sequence the TCRbeta CDR3 regions. TCRdb re-hosts the immuneACCESS table, in-frame sequences only. Its copies lack some clones; in the studies checked, an unresolved V gene accounts for under half of them, and the cause for the rest is not known. Across this sample there are under 25,000 clones, with 79% seen only once. Around 30% of the sample belongs to the ten largest clones. The CDR3 sequence holds 14 residues, the cysteine and phenylalanine included. Solely the CDR3 DNA is kept, with 42 bases framed from the first base. CDR1 and CDR2 are read off the germline V gene (reference sequence) as SGHNT and YYREEE. Between the V and J ends, shortened by 4 bases and 6 bases respectively, the junction contains 16 bases. The trial excluded patients who had a history of autoimmune disease or were on systemic immunosuppression. In every dose cohort, peripheral blood was drawn for TCR sequencing at baseline, cycle 4 day 1, and cycle 7 day 1. Samples were obtained from an open-label, multicenter, first-in-human phase I dose-escalation trial of ivuxolimab. Adults with locally advanced or metastatic head and neck squamous cell, hepatocellular, melanoma or renal cell carcinoma were enrolled in the trial. Before TCR sequencing, CD4+ T cells and CD8+ T cells from peripheral blood were sorted into separate populations.

The chain is assembled from TRBV5-4 and TRBJ1-2, and perhaps TRBD1 as D gene, on 6 matching bases. This sequence was found in an adult with an advanced solid tumor such as melanoma, head and neck, liver or kidney cancer. The material was CD4+ or CD8+ T cells sorted from blood, obtained in a trial of the OX40 agonist ivuxolimab. The nucleotides are TGTGCCAGCAGCCTTTTTTGGGGGGCCAATGGCTACACCTTC. The resulting protein is CASSLFWGANGYTF. With the portions outside the CDR3 filled from the reference TRBV5-4 and TRBJ1-2 genes, the complete variable region becomes ETGVTQSPTHLIKTRGQQVTLRCSSQSGHNTVSWYQQALGQGPQFIFQYYREEENGRGNFPPRFSGLQFPNYSSELNVNALELDDSALYLCASSLFWGANGYTFGSGTRLTVV.